The 31 T cell receptor beta chains below all came from one sample that was sequenced in a study of cytomegalovirus exposure and HLA in healthy donors. PCR was performed using 60 Vbeta and 13 Jbeta primers. Clones were read by immunoSEQ multiplex PCR, and TCRdb kept only the in-frame ones, dropping some. There are approximately 160,000 clones in the sample; under 70% occur only once, and approximately 2.8% lies in the top ten. Material: PBMCs. The receptors originated from a woman between 40 and 55 years old in good health and CMV-seropositive.

The genes are TRBV7-2 and TRBJ2-5; TRBD1 matches 11 bases. Germline V gives CDR1 SGHTA, CDR2 FQGNSA. V gave up 3 bases and J gave up 5 bases; unmatched junction bases: 8. The CDR3 loop spans 16 amino acids. The DNA for the CDR3 is TGTGCCAGCAGCTTCTTGGGACAGGGGGGACGGGAGACCCAGTACTTC. This codes for CASSFLGQGGRETQYF. The full variable domain, in which reference TRBV7-2 and TRBJ2-5 provide the parts outside the CDR3, is GAGVSQSPSNKVTEKGKDVELRCDPISGHTALYWYRQSLGQGLEFLIYFQGNSAPDKSGLPSDRFSAERTGGSVSTLTIQRTQQEDSAVYLCASSFLGQGGRETQYFGPGTRLLVL.

The sample holds a few counts of this clone. The chain links TRBV7-2 to TRBJ1-5, with TRBD1 as a possible D gene (6 bases). This CDR3 is built from 15 residues. Trimming stripped 1 base from V and 1 base from J, with 8 bases between. Germline CDR1 SGHTA, CDR2 FQGNSA. CDR3: CASSLEQGSNQPQHF. The CDR3 nucleotides read TGTGCCAGCAGCTTAGAACAGGGAAGCAATCAGCCCCAGCATTTT.

This sequence joins TRBV2 and TRBJ1-1; 12 positions agree with TRBD1. Germline CDR1 reads SNHLY; CDR2 reads FYNNEI. The CDR3 is 15 amino acids. The V and J ends lost 9 bases and 4 bases, in that order; junction bases with no gene match: 9. The CDR3 DNA reads as TGTGCCAGAACCGGGACAGGGGGCCGTGGCACTGAAGCTTTCTTT. This codes for CARTGTGGRGTEAFF.

This clone occurred a few times. This chain uses TRBV12-1 with TRBJ1-3; the table names TRBD1, a call not compared with the DNA. TRBV12-1 is recorded as a pseudogene. The CDR3 runs to 15 residues. CDR3 DNA: TGTGCCAGCAGCCAGACAGGGGGAGGCGGAAACACCATATATTTT. This gives the protein CASSQTGGGGNTIYF.

This chain joins TRBV6-5 and TRBJ1-3; tentatively, D is TRBD1 (6 bases). The CDR3 runs 15 residues. Trimming left V 5 bases short and J 1 base short, with 12 bases between. Germline V gene sequence: CDR1 MNHEY, CDR2 SVGAGI. The CDR3 nucleotides are TGTGCCAGCAGTGCCAACCAGGGGTCTGGAAACACCATATATTTT. Amino acids: CASSANQGSGNTIYF.

V usage is TRBV15 and J usage is TRBJ2-1; TRBD1 matches 8 bases. Trimming removed 0 bases from V and 5 bases from J; junction bases left unmatched: 6. Germline V CDR1 and CDR2: LNHNV, YYDKDF (reference sequence). This CDR3 has 16 amino acids. Written as DNA, the CDR3 is TGTGCCACCAGCAGAGATATAGGACAGGGTAACAATGAGCAGTTCTTC. As protein: CATSRDIGQGNNEQFF.

This chain connects TRBV19 to TRBJ2-7; D not certain. Trimming left V 5 bases short and J 6 bases short, with 8 bases between. This CDR3 spans 11 amino acids. CDR1 is LNHDA, CDR2 SQIVND, per germline (reference sequence). This CDR3 reads CASSSGPEQYF. The CDR3 DNA sequence: TGTGCCAGTAGTTCAGGCCCCGAGCAGTACTTC.

The J gene is TRBJ2-7, the V gene TRBV7-9; a possible D gene is TRBD1 (8 bases). The CDR3 spans 15 residues. Trimming took 6 bases from V and 0 from J, leaving 15 bases between them. In germline, CDR1 is SEHNR, CDR2 FQNEAQ (reference sequence). In DNA form, the CDR3 reads TGTGCCAGCAGGGATACAGGGGGGGTCTCCTACGAGCAGTACTTC. This translates into CASRDTGGVSYEQYF.

This chain joins TRBV19 and TRBJ2-7; TRBD1 agrees at 8 bases. The length of the CDR3 is 16 residues. V was pared by 5 bases and J by 5 bases, with 14 bases of the junction left unmatched. The germline gives CDR1 LNHDA, CDR2 SQIVND (reference sequence). The CDR3 coding sequence is TGTGCCAGTAGTCTAGGACCCGGACAGGGCCACAACGAGCAGTACTTC. Protein sequence: CASSLGPGQGHNEQYF.

The chain links TRBV19 to TRBJ2-7, with 8 positions matching TRBD1. V shed 5 bases, J shed 9 bases, and the junction held 12 bases outside the gene matches. Looked up from germline, CDR1 is LNHDA and CDR2 is SQIVND (reference sequence). CDR3 length: 14 residues. The CDR3 DNA sequence: TGTGCCAGTAGTCCGACCGGGACAGGTGGGATGCAGTACTTC. Protein product: CASSPTGTGGMQYF.

This clone is a singleton in its sample. The V gene is TRBV5-1, the J gene TRBJ2-1; the D is unclear. Germline CDR1 reads SGHRS; CDR2 reads YFSETQ. Between the trimmed V and J ends, which lost 5 bases and 6 bases, there was a span of 15 bases. The CDR3 consists of 14 residues. In DNA, the CDR3 is TGCGCCAGCAGTGACGGGTACGGTCGCAATGAGCAGTTCTTC. Encoded protein: CASSDGYGRNEQFF.

The chain links TRBV6-5 to TRBJ2-3, with a tentative D call TRBD2 (7 bases). The germline V gene has CDR1 MNHEY and CDR2 SVGAGI. The CDR3 is 14 amino acids. Trimming left V 2 bases short and J 5 bases short, with 11 bases between. The CDR3 protein is CASSYRGAEDTQYF. For the CDR3, the DNA is TGTGCCAGCAGTTACCGGGGGGCTGAAGATACGCAGTATTTT.

Points on this clone: Within the sample, other DNA sequences also encode this same CDR3. The chain couples TRBV28 to TRBJ1-2; a possible D gene is TRBD1 (5 bases). The CDR3 is made up of 12 amino acids. CDR1 and CDR2 (germline): MDHEN, SYDVKM. Deletions cut 5 bases from V and 3 bases from J, with 7 bases between. In nucleotides, the CDR3 is TGTGCCAGCAGTCTGACAGACTATGGCTACACCTTC. Its protein product is CASSLTDYGYTF.

The J gene is TRBJ2-7, the V gene TRBV5-1; 9 positions agree with TRBD1. Germline values: CDR1 SGHRS, CDR2 YFSETQ. This CDR3 is built from 14 residues. V was pared by 4 bases and J by 6 bases, with 8 bases of the junction left unmatched. CDR3 sequence reads: CASSPTLTGGEQYF. CDR3 bases: TGCGCCAGCAGCCCCACTTTGACAGGGGGCGAGCAGTACTTC. Full variable domain (remainder filled in from reference TRBV5-1 and TRBJ2-7): KAGVTQTPRYLIKTRGQQVTLSCSPISGHRSVSWYQQTPGQGLQFLFEYFSETQRNKGNFPGRFSGRQFSNSRSEMNVSTLELGDSALYLCASSPTLTGGEQYFGPGTRLTVT.

The chain has TRBV5-1 and TRBJ2-7, with TRBD1 matching 8 bases. The germline CDR1 and CDR2 sequences are SGHRS and YFSETQ. The trim removed 5 bases at V and 0 bases at J, leaving 4 bases unmatched. The CDR3 has 14 residues. Written as DNA, the CDR3 is TGCGCCAGCAGGGGACAGGAGAGCTCCTACGAGCAGTACTTC. Protein sequence: CASRGQESSYEQYF.

The chain uses TRBV9 and TRBJ2-3, with 7 bases matching TRBD2. Germline V CDR1 and CDR2: SGDLS, YYNGEE. V lost 3 bases to trimming and J lost 5 bases; unmatched junction nucleotides: 15. The CDR3 covers 17 residues. For the CDR3, the DNA is TGTGCCAGCAGCGCCGTCGTAAGAGCGGGGAGGAGAGATACGCAGTATTTT. Amino acid sequence: CASSAVVRAGRRDTQYF.

This clone was recorded a few times. This chain connects TRBV5-6 to TRBJ1-4, with D perhaps matching TRBD1 (5 bases). Trimming pared 4 bases from V and 5 bases from J, leaving 18 bases between. The V gene's germline CDR1 is SGHDT and CDR2 YYEEEE. This CDR3 region has 16 residues. CDR3 amino acids: CASSRLAAGRNEKLFF. The CDR3 nucleotides read TGTGCCAGCAGCCGACTGGCGGCAGGGAGGAATGAAAAACTGTTTTTT.

This clone was observed once. V usage is TRBV19 and J usage is TRBJ1-5; 7 bases are a match to TRBD1. There are 15 residues in the CDR3. Looked up from germline, CDR1 is LNHDA and CDR2 is SQIVND (reference sequence). With 9 bases clipped from V and 0 bases from J, the junction kept 8 bases outside the gene matches. The CDR3 reads CASWDSTLSNQPQHF. The CDR3, as DNA: TGTGCCAGCTGGGACAGTACTCTTAGCAATCAGCCCCAGCATTTT. The full variable domain, completed using reference TRBV19 and TRBJ1-5, is DGGITQSPKYLFRKEGQNVTLSCEQNLNHDAMYWYRQDPGQGLRLIYYSQIVNDFQKGDIAEGYSVSREKKESFPLTVTSAQKNPTAFYLCASWDSTLSNQPQHFGDGTRLSIL.

The chain combines TRBV18 with TRBJ2-2; TRBD1 might be the D (5 bases). Trimming took 0 bases from V and 7 from J, leaving 12 bases between them. CDR1 KGHSH and CDR2 LQKENI come from the germline V gene. The CDR3 spans 15 residues. The CDR3 spells CASSPPSRADGELFF. CDR3 coding DNA: TGTGCCAGCTCACCACCGAGCAGGGCTGACGGGGAGCTGTTTTTT.

This rearrangement joins TRBV5-1 to TRBJ2-3; 12 bases agree with TRBD1. The J segment lost 3 bases and the V segment lost 4 bases, leaving 6 bases of the junction unmatched. The CDR3 extends over 16 amino acids. Germline CDR1 is SGHRS and CDR2 is YFSETQ. The CDR3 loop reads CASSHPGQGATDTQYF. In DNA, the CDR3 is TGCGCCAGCAGCCACCCGGGACAGGGGGCGACAGATACGCAGTATTTT.

This clone was seen a few times. The chain links TRBV6-1 to TRBJ1-1; D gene uncertain. V lost 8 bases, J lost 4 bases, and 14 bases lay in between. The CDR3 consists of 13 residues. Looked up from germline, CDR1 is MNHNS and CDR2 is SASEGT. DNA of the CDR3: TGTGCCAGCGGTACGAGATTAACCACTGAAGCTTTCTTT. Protein product: CASGTRLTTEAFF.

The J gene is TRBJ1-2, the V gene TRBV5-6; TRBD1 aligns across 9 bases. CDR1 and CDR2 (germline): SGHDT, YYEEEE. Trimming at V came to 0 bases and at J to 4 bases, leaving 4 bases not matched to a gene. The CDR3 is 15 amino acids. The chain's CDR3 is CASSLAGTGSYGYTF. DNA for the CDR3: TGTGCCAGCAGCTTGGCCGGGACAGGGAGCTATGGCTACACCTTC.

With respect to this clone: The junction departs from the called germline gene at one end, perhaps through a read error. The chain uses TRBV5-7 and TRBJ1-5; perhaps TRBD1 as D (6 bases). TRBV5-7 is treated as an ORF (open reading frame) with a function not yet certain. This CDR3 region has 15 residues. The CDR3 DNA sequence: TGTGCCAGCAGCTTGGCGGGGGGCGCCAATCAGCCCCAGAATTTT. Protein: CASSLAGGANQPQNF.

The gene calls are TRBV20-1 and TRBJ1-1; TRBD1 is a possible D gene (5 bases). The CDR3 length is 10 residues. Germline V gene sequence: CDR1 DFQATT, CDR2 SNEGSKA (reference sequence). V shed 6 bases and J shed 7 bases, with 9 bases lying between them. The CDR3: CSAPRGEAFF. CDR3 sequence (DNA): TGCAGTGCCCCAAGGGGTGAAGCTTTCTTT.

V and J are TRBV19 and TRBJ2-1, with no clear D. Germline CDR1 LNHDA, CDR2 SQIVND (reference sequence). This CDR3 region has 14 residues. The ends were cut back, 6 bases at V and 4 bases at J, with 13 bases in the middle. The CDR3 loop reads CASRGGTVYNEQFF. The CDR3 DNA reads TGTGCCAGTAGGGGTGGCACAGTATACAATGAGCAGTTCTTC.

This sequence joins TRBV2 and TRBJ2-5; 7 bases agree with TRBD2. Germline loops: CDR1 SNHLY, CDR2 FYNNEI. V shed 11 bases and J 5 bases; nucleotides not matched to a gene: 14. The CDR3 is made up of 14 amino acids. The CDR3 DNA is TGTGCCGACGGAGGGAGGGAATTAGTGGAGACCCAGTACTTC. Residues: CADGGRELVETQYF. Filled out from reference TRBV2 and TRBJ2-5, the complete variable domain reads EPEVTQTPSHQVTQMGQEVILRCVPISNHLYFYWYRQILGQKVEFLVSFYNNEISEKSEIFDDQFSVERPDGSNFTLKIRSTKLEDSAMYFCADGGRELVETQYFGPGTRLLVL.

V and J are TRBV18 and TRBJ2-6, with D possibly matching TRBD1 (6 bases). CDR1 is KGHSH and CDR2 is LQKENI in the germline V gene. The V and J ends lost 3 bases and 0 bases respectively, with 12 bases between them. This CDR3 comprises 17 residues. The CDR3 nucleotides read TGTGCCAGCTCACCTAACATCAGGGGCTCTGGGGCCAACGTCCTGACTTTC. Translating gives CASSPNIRGSGANVLTF.

The chain recombines TRBV7-9 with TRBJ2-7, with D maybe TRBD1 (6 bases). Trimming cost V 6 bases and J 3 bases, with 12 bases left between them. Germline lookup yields CDR1 SEHNR and CDR2 FQNEAQ (reference sequence). CDR3 size: 13 residues. This chain's CDR3 is CASSPGANYEQYF. CDR3 DNA sequence: TGTGCCAGCAGTCCAGGGGCCAACTACGAGCAGTACTTC. Full variable domain (rest looked up from reference TRBV7-9 and TRBJ2-7): DTGVSQNPRHKITKRGQNVTFRCDPISEHNRLYWYRQTLGQGPEFLTYFQNEAQLEKSRLLSDRFSAERPKGSFSTLEIQRTEQGDSAMYLCASSPGANYEQYFGPGTRLTVT.

This clone was seen a single time. CDR3 coding DNA: TGTGCCAGCACCCGCGGAGGGGGCAACTATGGCTACACCTTC. Protein sequence: CASTRGGGNYGYTF. V usage is TRBV6-5 and J usage is TRBJ1-2, with 7 bases aligning to TRBD1. J lost 2 bases, V lost 7 bases, and 7 bases had no gene match. Germline V gene lookup returns CDR1 MNHEY and CDR2 SVGAGI. CDR3 size: 14 residues.

The chain carries TRBV5-1 and TRBJ2-7; unclear D gene. CDR3 length: 13 amino acids. Germline V gives CDR1 SGHRS, CDR2 YFSETQ. With 3 bases removed from V and 2 bases from J, the gap between germline ends came to 9 bases. The CDR3 region is CASSSGPAYEQYF. In nucleotides, the CDR3 is TGCGCCAGCAGCTCTGGGCCCGCCTACGAGCAGTACTTC. Drawing the rest from reference TRBV5-1 and TRBJ2-7, the complete variable domain is KAGVTQTPRYLIKTRGQQVTLSCSPISGHRSVSWYQQTPGQGLQFLFEYFSETQRNKGNFPGRFSGRQFSNSRSEMNVSTLELGDSALYLCASSSGPAYEQYFGPGTRLTVT.

The chain has TRBV28 and TRBJ2-7; TRBD1 might be the D (5 bases). With 6 bases removed from V and 3 bases from J, the gap between germline ends came to 15 bases. The length of the CDR3 is 14 residues. Germline lookup yields CDR1 MDHEN and CDR2 SYDVKM. The DNA of the CDR3 is TGTGCCAGCAGGGGAAGGACACCCATCTACGAGCAGTACTTC. This gives the protein CASRGRTPIYEQYF.